The rows below give T cell receptor beta chains drawn from one sample of a study of naive and memory T cell subsets. TCRdb analysed the UMI-ligation and nested PCR reads with MiXCR anew, one entry per CDR3 protein. The table lists 95,000 to 150,000 distinct CDR3 sequences, roughly 32% of them singletons, with around 0.92% in the top ten. Source material: central memory CD4+ T cells from blood. Receptor source: a human donor in good health. The CDR3 runs from the conserved cysteine through the conserved F or W. The D gene is left open where the match is weak. Some rows mark clone size as missing; the rest say once, few, many or name a class of expanded clone.

V gene	J gene	clone size	D gene	CDR3 DNA	CDR3 protein
TRBV29-1	TRBJ2-2	many	-	TGCAGCGCTGGCCTCAGGGGCGGGGAGCTGTTTTTT	CSAGLRGGELFF
TRBV19	TRBJ1-1	-	-	TGTGCCAGTAGCTGGATACTGGGGGGCACTGAAGCTTTCTTT	CASSWILGGTEAFF
TRBV28	TRBJ2-6	few	-	TGTGCCAGCAGTTTTGGGGGGCTAGGGGCCAACGTCCTGACTTTC	CASSFGGLGANVLTF
TRBV18	TRBJ2-7	-	TRBD1	TGTGCCAGCTCACAAAACAGGGGCCACGAGCAGTACTTC	CASSQNRGHEQYF
TRBV6-1	TRBJ1-1	-	-	TGTGCCAGCAGTTCTCTGGGAGGGGGCACTGAAGCTTTCTTT	CASSSLGGGTEAFF
TRBV6-2/TRBV6-3	TRBJ2-7	-	TRBD2	TGTGCCAGCAGTCGAGCTATTGGACTAGCGGGAGGTGGTTCCGAGCAGTACTTC	CASSRAIGLAGGGSEQYF
TRBV6-1	TRBJ1-2	-	-	TGTGCCAGCAGTGAAAGTGAAACCTATGGCTACACCTTC	CASSESETYGYTF
TRBV12-3/TRBV12-4	TRBJ2-1	-	-	TGTGCCAGCATCCAGGACGGCCTACAGCAGTTCTTC	CASIQDGLQQFF
TRBV18	TRBJ1-2	-	-	TGTGCCAGCTCACCCGAGGGGAATTACTATGGCTACACCTTC	CASSPEGNYYGYTF
TRBV12-5	TRBJ2-1	few	-	TGTGCTAGTGGCCCCCCCACACAGGGTGGGATATACAATGAGCAGTTCTTC	CASGPPTQGGIYNEQFF
TRBV29-1	TRBJ1-2	-	-	TGCAGCGTTGATAGAGGGAACGGCTACACCTTC	CSVDRGNGYTF
TRBV4-3	TRBJ2-3	-	TRBD1	TGCGCCAGCAGCCAAGACGGGCCGGGACAGTCCACAGATACGCAGTATTTT	CASSQDGPGQSTDTQYF
TRBV20-1	TRBJ1-5	-	TRBD1	TGCAGTGCGAGGGACAGCAACACAAAGCAGCCCCAGCATTTT	CSARDSNTKQPQHF
TRBV20-1	TRBJ2-4	-	-	TGCAGTGCTAGAGATAATTCTAGACTAGCCAAAAACATTCAGTACTTC	CSARDNSRLAKNIQYF
TRBV7-2	TRBJ2-3	-	-	TGTGCCAGCAGCATTGGACTGGGGGATACGCAGTATTTT	CASSIGLGDTQYF
TRBV28	TRBJ2-5	-	TRBD1	TGTGCCAGCAGACTTACGGGACAGGGCCGAGAGACCCAGTACTTC	CASRLTGQGRETQYF
TRBV20-1	TRBJ2-1	many	TRBD2	TGCAGTGCTAGTGTAGCGGGAGGGCAGAGCAATGAGCAGTTCTTC	CSASVAGGQSNEQFF
TRBV5-1	TRBJ2-3	-	TRBD2	TGCGCCAGCAGCAAGAATCGGGCTAGCGGGAGTTCAGATACGCAGTATTTT	CASSKNRASGSSDTQYF
TRBV10-2	TRBJ2-5	few	TRBD1	TGCGCCACAACATTTTTGGGACAGGGTAGGGGAGAGACCCAGTACTTC	CATTFLGQGRGETQYF
TRBV6-1	TRBJ2-3	-	TRBD2	TGTGCCAGCAGTGGGACTAGCGGGGACCAGGATACGCAGTATTTT	CASSGTSGDQDTQYF
TRBV28	TRBJ2-2	many	-	TGTGCCAGCAGTTTGGCAGGTTCGAACACCGGGGAGCTGTTTTTT	CASSLAGSNTGELFF
TRBV12-3/TRBV12-4	TRBJ2-7	-	TRBD2	TGTGCCAGCAGCATTTCAGCTAGCGGATCCTACGAGCAGTACTTC	CASSISASGSYEQYF
TRBV29-1	TRBJ2-2	-	TRBD1	TGCAGCGTGAGGACAGGGGTCCCCGGGGAGCTGTTTTTT	CSVRTGVPGELFF
TRBV20-1	TRBJ1-2	many	-	TGCAGTGCCTCCGACAGGAGCCGTAACTATGGCTACACCTTC	CSASDRSRNYGYTF
TRBV28	TRBJ1-2	-	-	TGTGCCAGCAGCCGGACGGGGGGTTACTATGGCTACACCTTC	CASSRTGGYYGYTF
TRBV30	TRBJ2-7	few	-	TGTGCCTGTAAGACCATAGGCGAGCAGTACTTC	CACKTIGEQYF
TRBV11-1	TRBJ1-4	-	-	TGTGCCAGCAGCTTAGTCGGGACACCTAATGAAAAACTGTTTTTT	CASSLVGTPNEKLFF
TRBV7-2	TRBJ2-7	few	-	TGTGCCAGCAGCCTCGCCAGGGGACGGCTGTACTCCTACGAGCAGTACTTC	CASSLARGRLYSYEQYF
TRBV6-6	TRBJ2-4	-	TRBD1	TGTGCCAGCAGTTACGGGGACAGAAACATTCAGTACTTC	CASSYGDRNIQYF
TRBV5-1	TRBJ2-2	-	TRBD2	TGCGCCAGCAGCCCCTTAGCGGGAGAGACCGGGGAGCTGTTTTTT	CASSPLAGETGELFF
TRBV5-1	TRBJ1-1	few	-	TGCGCCAGCAGCCTTACAGGGCAGAACACTGAAGCTTTCTTT	CASSLTGQNTEAFF